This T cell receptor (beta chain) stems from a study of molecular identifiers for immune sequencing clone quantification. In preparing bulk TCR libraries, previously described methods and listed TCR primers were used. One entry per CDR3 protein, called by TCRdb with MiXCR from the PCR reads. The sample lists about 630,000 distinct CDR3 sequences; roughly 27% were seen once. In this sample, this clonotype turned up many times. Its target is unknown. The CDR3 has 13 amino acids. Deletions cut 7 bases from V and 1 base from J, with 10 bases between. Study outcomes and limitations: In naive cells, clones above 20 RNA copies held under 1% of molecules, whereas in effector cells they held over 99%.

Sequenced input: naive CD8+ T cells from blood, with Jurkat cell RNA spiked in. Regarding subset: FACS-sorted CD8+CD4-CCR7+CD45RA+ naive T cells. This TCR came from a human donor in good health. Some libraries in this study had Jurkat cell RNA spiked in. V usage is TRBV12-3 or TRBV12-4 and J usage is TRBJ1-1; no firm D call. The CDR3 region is CASIWAENTEAFF. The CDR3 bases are TGTGCCAGCATCTGGGCCGAGAACACTGAAGCTTTCTTT.